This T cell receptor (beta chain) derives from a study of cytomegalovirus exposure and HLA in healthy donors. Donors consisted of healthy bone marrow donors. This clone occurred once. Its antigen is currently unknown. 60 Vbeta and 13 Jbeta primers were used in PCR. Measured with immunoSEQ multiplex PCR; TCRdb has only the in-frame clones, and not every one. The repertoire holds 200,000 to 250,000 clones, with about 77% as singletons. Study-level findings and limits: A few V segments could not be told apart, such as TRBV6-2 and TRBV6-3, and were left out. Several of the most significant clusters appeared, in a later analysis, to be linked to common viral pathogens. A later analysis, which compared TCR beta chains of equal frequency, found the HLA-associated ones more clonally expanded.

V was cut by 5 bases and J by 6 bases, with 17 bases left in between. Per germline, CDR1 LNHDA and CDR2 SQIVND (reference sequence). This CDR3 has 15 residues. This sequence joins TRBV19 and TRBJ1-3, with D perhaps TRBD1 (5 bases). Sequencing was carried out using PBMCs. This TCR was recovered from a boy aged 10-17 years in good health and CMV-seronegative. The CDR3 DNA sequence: TGTGCCAGTAGTCCCATCCCTGCAGGGATAAACACCATATATTTT. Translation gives CASSPIPAGINTIYF.